The 19 T cell receptor beta chains reported below all come from one sample, sequenced in a study of T-cell memory formation after mild COVID-19. TCRdb fed the 5' RACE reads into MiXCR, producing one record per CDR3 protein. The repertoire holds more than 7,000 distinct CDR3 sequences, with roughly 30% as singletons. Material: PBMCs or a T cell subset sorted from them (not recorded which). Receptor source: an adult woman who had mild COVID-19 (a few samples of this study predate the infection). Cell type and time point are not known.

The J gene is TRBJ2-3, the V gene TRBV12-3 or TRBV12-4; D is unclear. Between the trimmed V and J ends, which lost 3 bases and 4 bases, there was a span of 2 bases. This CDR3 contains 11 residues. CDR3 sequence: CASSFADTQYF. The CDR3 region has the DNA TGTGCCAGCAGTTTCGCAGATACGCAGTATTTT.

The rearrangement links TRBV7-7 to TRBJ2-3; no definite D call. Trimming removed 2 bases from V and 5 bases from J, with 11 bases in between. Germline V gene lookup returns CDR1 SSHAT and CDR2 FNYEAQ (reference sequence). The CDR3 has 14 amino acids. Here the CDR3 DNA reads TGTGCCAGCAGCTTACTCTCAGCCGGAGATACGCAGTATTTT. Its translation: CASSLLSAGDTQYF. Combining the CDR3 with reference TRBV7-7 and TRBJ2-3 gives the whole variable domain GAGVSQSPRYKVTKRGQDVTLRCDPISSHATLYWYQQALGQGPEFLTYFNYEAQPDKSGLPSDRFSAERPEGSISTLTIQRTEQRDSAMYRCASSLLSAGDTQYFGPGTRLTVL.

This clonotype is deemed medium-sized. The rearrangement joins TRBV9 to TRBJ1-1; D gene unclear. CDR1 SGDLS and CDR2 YYNGEE come from the germline V gene. The CDR3 contains 15 residues. V lost 0 bases to trimming and J lost 3 bases, with 12 bases between them. CDR3: CASSVGVAGYTEAFF. The DNA of the CDR3 is TGTGCCAGCAGCGTAGGGGTGGCAGGTTACACTGAAGCTTTCTTT.

The rearrangement links TRBV6-5 to TRBJ2-3; 9 bases match TRBD1. In germline, CDR1 is MNHEY, CDR2 SVGAGI. The trim removed 6 bases at V and 3 bases at J, leaving 7 bases unmatched. This CDR3 has 15 amino acids. DNA of the CDR3: TGTGCCAGCAGATCGGACAGGGGTAGGACAGATACGCAGTATTTT. Its protein is CASRSDRGRTDTQYF.

This clonotype was recorded many times. The rearrangement links TRBV20-1 to TRBJ2-7, with 8 bases identical to TRBD2. V gave up 8 bases and J gave up 3 bases; unmatched junction bases: 9. Germline V CDR1 and CDR2: DFQATT, SNEGSKA (reference sequence). CDR3 size: 13 residues. CDR3 residues: CSRTGTRDYEQYF. As DNA, the CDR3 is TGCAGTAGAACCGGGACTAGAGACTACGAGCAGTACTTC.

This clonotype was counted many times. V usage is TRBV7-6 and J usage is TRBJ2-5; 8 bases align to TRBD1. CDR1 and CDR2 from the germline V gene are SGHVS and FNYEAQ. The CDR3 length is 15 residues. Unmatched junction bases numbered 5, after V lost 1 base and J lost 4 bases. This chain's CDR3 is CASSLVAGGLETQYF. In nucleotides, the CDR3 is TGTGCCAGCAGCTTAGTTGCAGGGGGCCTAGAGACCCAGTACTTC.

There are many counts of this clonotype. The gene calls are TRBV13 and TRBJ2-7, with 7 bases lining up with TRBD1. Trimming took 4 bases from V and 2 from J; bases not matched to a gene: 5. This CDR3 comprises 14 residues. Germline V gene sequence: CDR1 PRHDT, CDR2 FYEKMQ (reference sequence). The CDR3 bases are TGTGCCAGCAGCTCCGGGACAGTCCCCTACGAGCAGTACTTC. Translating gives CASSSGTVPYEQYF. The variable domain in full, with the rest retrieved from reference TRBV13 and TRBJ2-7, is AAGVIQSPRHLIKEKRETATLKCYPIPRHDTVYWYQQGPGQDPQFLISFYEKMQSDKGSIPDRFSAQQFSDYHSELNMSSLELGDSALYFCASSSGTVPYEQYFGPGTRLTVT.

This clonotype showed up many times. The CDR3 loop is CASSEDFDFEVEPQHF. CDR3 DNA sequence: TGTGCCAGCAGTGAAGATTTCGATTTTGAGGTGGAGCCCCAGCATTTT. The rearrangement links TRBV2 to TRBJ1-5; no clear D. Germline lookup yields CDR1 SNHLY and CDR2 FYNNEI. Deletions cut 1 base from V and 8 bases from J, with 18 bases between. This CDR3 is built from 16 residues.

V and J are TRBV27 and TRBJ2-3, with a weak D call TRBD2 (6 bases). This CDR3 contains 13 residues. CDR1 is MNHEY and CDR2 is SMNVEV in the germline V gene (reference sequence). Trimming removed 10 bases from V and 2 bases from J, with 13 bases in between. CDR3 bases: TGTGCCACCGCGGGGAGAAACACAGATACGCAGTATTTT. Amino acids: CATAGRNTDTQYF.

This clonotype counts as medium-sized. This sequence joins TRBV7-6 and TRBJ2-3; 8 positions agree with TRBD1. The CDR3 contains 19 residues. Germline trimming cut 5 bases from V and 1 base from J; bases unmatched to any gene: 17. The germline V gene has CDR1 SGHVS and CDR2 FNYEAQ. The CDR3 coding sequence is TGTGCCAGCAGCCCACTAGCAACTACAGGGGGACAGGGCACAGATACGCAGTATTTT. Amino acids: CASSPLATTGGQGTDTQYF. Supplemented by reference TRBV7-6 and TRBJ2-3, the full variable domain reads GAGVSQSPRYKVTKRGQDVALRCDPISGHVSLYWYRQALGQGPEFLTYFNYEAQQDKSGLPNDRFSAERPEGSISTLTIQRTEQRDSAMYRCASSPLATTGGQGTDTQYFGPGTRLTVL.

This clonotype is classed as medium-sized. The V and J genes are TRBV27 and TRBJ2-1; no definite D call. Germline V gene sequence: CDR1 MNHEY, CDR2 SMNVEV (reference sequence). The CDR3 totals 14 residues. V was trimmed by 7 bases and J by 3 bases, leaving 13 bases between them. CDR3 region: CASTTVKDYNEQFF. The CDR3 bases are TGTGCCAGCACCACAGTAAAAGACTACAATGAGCAGTTCTTC.

The J gene is TRBJ2-3, the V gene TRBV7-2, with D unclear. CDR1 SGHTA and CDR2 FQGNSA come from the germline V gene. Between the trimmed V and J ends, which lost 1 base and 4 bases, there was a span of 6 bases. This CDR3 contains 13 residues. The CDR3 loop reads CASSLVMSDTQYF. The CDR3 DNA follows: TGTGCCAGCAGCTTAGTCATGTCAGATACGCAGTATTTT.

This clonotype was recorded at least ten times. The J gene is TRBJ2-7, the V gene TRBV4-3; TRBD1 aligns across 7 bases. From germline, CDR1 is LGHNA and CDR2 YSLEER. CDR3 length: 16 amino acids. V shed 4 bases and J 3 bases; nucleotides not matched to a gene: 12. CDR3 DNA sequence: TGCGCCAGCAGCCCACAGGGGACCCAGGTTATCTACGAGCAGTACTTC. Translation: CASSPQGTQVIYEQYF.

This clonotype was counted ten times or more. The J gene is TRBJ1-6, the V gene TRBV5-5; D call uncertain. Germline CDR1 SGHKS, CDR2 YYEKEE (reference sequence). V lost 6 bases and J 15 bases, leaving 19 bases between the germline ends. The CDR3 covers 13 residues. Written as DNA, the CDR3 is TGTGCCAGCACCCTAGAAGGGTTAAACCGCCTCCACTTT. As protein: CASTLEGLNRLHF.

This clonotype was seen repeatedly, ten times or more. The CDR3 loop is CASRAFGSAGPYEQYF. The CDR3 coding sequence is TGTGCCAGTAGGGCCTTCGGGAGCGCGGGGCCCTACGAGCAGTACTTC. The rearrangement uses TRBV19 and TRBJ2-7; possible D gene TRBD2, 6 bases. The V end lost 6 bases, the J end lost 2 bases, and 20 bases lay between the germline ends. Germline CDR1 is LNHDA and CDR2 is SQIVND (reference sequence). The CDR3 spans 16 residues.

This clonotype has a count of ten or more. The rearrangement links TRBV7-3 to TRBJ2-1; tentatively, D is TRBD1 (5 bases). CDR3 length: 17 residues. V was shortened by 2 bases and J by 1 base, with 15 bases between the two germline ends. Per the germline V gene, CDR1 is SGHTA and CDR2 is FQGTGA. The CDR3 sequence is CASSLRTPGWSYNEQFF. The CDR3 nucleotides read TGTGCCAGCAGCTTACGAACGCCAGGGTGGTCCTACAATGAGCAGTTCTTC.

This clonotype counts as medium-sized. This chain joins TRBV12-3 or TRBV12-4 and TRBJ2-7, with 8 bases fitting TRBD1. The CDR3 runs to 14 residues. V lost 3 bases and J lost 0; bases outside the gene matches: 1. Here the CDR3 DNA reads TGTGCCAGCAGTTTCGGGACAGGCTCCTACGAGCAGTACTTC. Protein: CASSFGTGSYEQYF.

This clonotype has a count of ten or more. The CDR3: CASTQEGLSASGERYEQYF. DNA for the CDR3: TGTGCCAGCACGCAGGAAGGGCTAAGTGCTAGCGGGGAGAGGTACGAGCAGTACTTC. The V gene is TRBV27, the J gene TRBJ2-7; 9 bases align to TRBD2. The length of the CDR3 is 19 residues. The trim removed 7 bases at V and 4 bases at J, leaving 23 bases unmatched. Germline values: CDR1 MNHEY, CDR2 SMNVEV (reference sequence).

The V gene is TRBV5-1, the J gene TRBJ2-3, with D perhaps assigned TRBD1 or TRBD2 (6 bases each). Between the trimmed V and J ends, which lost 5 bases and 2 bases, there was a span of 9 bases. The CDR3 totals 13 residues. CDR1 is SGHRS and CDR2 is YFSETQ in the germline V gene. The CDR3 is CASRGGNTDTQYF. The DNA of the CDR3 is TGCGCCAGCAGGGGGGGCAACACAGATACGCAGTATTTT.